This entry lists 7 T cell receptor beta chains sequenced from one sample in a study of T cell responses to AZD1222 COVID-19 vaccine. The data were produced by immunoSEQ multiplex PCR, yet TCRdb's version contains in-frame clones alone and is incomplete. The table lists 89,000 or so clones, around 90% of them singletons. Specimen: peripheral blood, collected 28 days after the second AZD1222 dose. Receptors were obtained from an adult who received the AZD1222 COVID-19 vaccine.

The chain combines TRBV25-1 with TRBJ2-7, with 8 bases identical to TRBD2. The germline CDR1 and CDR2 sequences are MGHDK and SYGVNS. V lost 3 bases to trimming and J lost 0 bases; unmatched junction nucleotides: 4. CDR3 length equals 15 residues. The CDR3 region has the DNA TGTGCCAGCAGTGACGCGGGAGGTTCCTCCTACGAGCAGTACTTC. This sequence encodes CASSDAGGSSYEQYF.

The genes are TRBV15 and TRBJ2-7; no clear D gene. The CDR3 contains 14 residues. Germline CDR1 LNHNV, CDR2 YYDKDF (reference sequence). V was shortened by 0 bases and J by 1 base, with 7 bases between the two germline ends. This CDR3 is CATSRDSSSYEQYF. DNA of the CDR3: TGTGCCACCAGCAGAGATTCCAGTTCCTACGAGCAGTACTTC.

This chain joins TRBV15 and TRBJ2-7; TRBD1 matches 7 bases. CDR1 is LNHNV and CDR2 is YYDKDF in the germline V gene (reference sequence). The CDR3 contains 12 residues. The V segment lost 5 bases and the J segment 6 bases; nucleotides outside the gene matches: 4. The CDR3 coding sequence is TGTGCCACCAGCCCACGACAGGGCGAGCAGTACTTC. It yields the protein CATSPRQGEQYF.

The chain joins TRBV27 to TRBJ1-1; D remains ambiguous. The CDR3 has 19 residues. Trimming cost V 4 bases and J 1 base, with 25 bases left between them. Germline values: CDR1 MNHEY, CDR2 SMNVEV (reference sequence). CDR3 sequence: CASSSTWRRPLKGNTEAFF. The CDR3 bases are TGTGCCAGCAGTTCGACCTGGCGCAGGCCCCTGAAGGGGAACACTGAAGCTTTCTTT.

The chain has TRBV6-6 and TRBJ1-6; D ambiguous. CDR3 length: 15 amino acids. V gave up 6 bases and J gave up 9 bases, with 18 bases separating them. Germline V lookup: CDR1 MNHNY, CDR2 SVGAGI (reference sequence). CDR3 in amino acids: CASRETAARISPLHF. Here the CDR3 DNA reads TGTGCCAGCAGAGAGACGGCAGCCCGCATTTCACCCCTCCACTTT.

The chain has TRBV25-1 and TRBJ1-3; no clear D gene. There are 17 residues in the CDR3. Deletions cut 3 bases from V and 10 bases from J, with 25 bases between. CDR1 is MGHDK, CDR2 SYGVNS, per germline. The CDR3 protein is CASSDTVPGGPWATIYF. The CDR3 nucleotides are TGTGCCAGCAGTGACACGGTGCCTGGAGGTCCCTGGGCTACCATATATTTT.

The sample holds one count of this clone. The genes are TRBV14 and TRBJ1-2; no clear D. This CDR3 is built from 14 residues. Germline V CDR1 and CDR2: SGHDN, FVKESK. Trimming took 5 bases from V and 8 from J, leaving 18 bases between them. The CDR3 DNA reads TGTGCCAGCAGCTCCCAGACCTTCTGGGAAGGCTACACCTTC. It specifies CASSSQTFWEGYTF. Filled out from reference TRBV14 and TRBJ1-2, the complete variable domain reads EAGVTQFPSHSVIEKGQTVTLRCDPISGHDNLYWYRRVMGKEIKFLLHFVKESKQDESGMPNNRFLAERTGGTYSTLKVQPAELEDSGVYFCASSSQTFWEGYTFGSGTRLTVV.